This TCR beta chain was documented in a study of OX40 agonist ivuxolimab in advanced cancers. About the full investigation: Ivuxolimab was an agonistic, fully human IgG2 monoclonal antibody directed against OX40 (CD134), a costimulatory receptor. Prior anti-PD-1, anti-PD-L1 or anti-CTLA-4 therapy was permitted, and checkpoint inhibitors had been received by about 36% of dose-escalation patients. Intravenous ivuxolimab was administered to patients every 2 weeks at six dose levels: 0.01, 0.1, 0.3, 1.5, 3 and 10 mg/kg. Peripheral TCRbeta sequencing aimed to test whether ivuxolimab altered TCR sequence diversity and caused clonal T-cell expansion. A male proportion of under 85% and a mean age of 60 years, ranging from roughly 23 to 79, were recorded for the dose-escalation cohort. Of the roughly 53 patients in dose escalation, some 20 had hepatocellular carcinoma, about 15 had melanoma, 9 had renal cell carcinoma and 9 had head and neck cancer. The paper describes the monotherapy dose-escalation part (N of about 50 patients) of the phase I trial of ivuxolimab. Partial responses occurred in three dose-escalation patients, of whom one had hepatocellular carcinoma and two had cutaneous melanoma. Points the paper makes about the study in general: Low levels of normalized T-cell clonal expansion were also shown by some nonresponding patients. After ivuxolimab, more expanded clones were found on average in CD8+ T cells than in CD4+ T cells. The antigen specificity of the clonally expanded peripheral T cells was not determined. Partial responders in the 0.1-3.0 mg/kg groups had among the lowest normalized peripheral clonal expansion, especially among CD8+ T cells. Clonal expansion of both CD4+ and CD8+ blood T cells was observed from baseline to week 6 at doses 0.1 to 3.0 mg/kg.

Patients with a history of autoimmune disease or receiving systemic immunosuppression were excluded from the trial. Peripheral blood for TCR sequencing was collected from all dose cohorts at baseline, on cycle 4 day 1, and on cycle 7 day 1. The samples were drawn from a first-in-human, open-label, multicenter phase I dose-escalation trial of ivuxolimab. Adults with locally advanced or metastatic melanoma, renal cell carcinoma, hepatocellular carcinoma or head and neck squamous cell carcinoma were enrolled in the trial. Before TCR sequencing, CD4+ T cells and CD8+ T cells were sorted from peripheral blood as separate populations. Genomic DNA was isolated from the sorted cells so that the TCRbeta CDR3 region could be sequenced. TCRbeta CDR3 regions were sequenced using the immunoSEQ Assay. Not all clones reach the TCRdb copy of this immuneACCESS table, which keeps in-frame sequences only. Checked studies attribute under half of the gap to unresolved V genes and leave the rest unexplained. The sample contains just over 95,000 clones, nearly 90% of them found a single time. Jointly, the top ten make up roughly 0.16% of the sample.

Points on this clone: What antigen it recognizes has not been identified. No base-level quality is on record; no much larger clone is a single base apart.

The germline V gene specifies SGDLS as CDR1 and YYNGEE as CDR2. Trimming removed 0 bases from V and 3 bases from J; the gene matches leave 3 bases unexplained. Its CDR3 holds 14 amino acids, cysteine through phenylalanine. The sequence is cut down to CDR3 DNA, 42 bases in frame from base 1. Sequences were derived from CD4+ or CD8+ T cells sorted from blood, sampled in a trial of the OX40 agonist ivuxolimab. In this chain, TRBV9 is recombined with TRBJ2-7; 7 bases in between match TRBD1. The clonotype originates from an adult with an advanced solid tumor such as melanoma, head and neck, liver or kidney cancer. The CDR3 region has the sequence CASSVGDSNYEQYF. The DNA reads as follows: TGTGCCAGCAGCGTAGGGGACAGCAACTACGAGCAGTACTTC.